Presented here are 21 T cell receptor beta chains from one specimen sequenced in a study of T cells in Graves' hyperthyroidism and ophthalmopathy (dated by TCRdb to between 2018 and 2021). The method behind the library was multiplex PCR. The instrument given in TCRdb is Illumina HiSeq 2000. The TCR beta CDR3 regions were amplified from RNA transcripts. For the first round of RT-PCR on the TCR CDR3, the HTBI primer set was used together with the Qiagen OneStep RT-PCR kit. Using fastp trimming at Q25 and MiXCR clonotype assembly, TCRdb reanalyzed the public sequencing data and kept in-frame beta chains. CDR3 protein sequences are deduplicated, and each keeps its most common genes and DNA. The table for this sample lists 600,000 to 900,000 distinct CDR3 sequences; over 15% of them were counted only once. The ten largest account for around 7.7% of the sample. The specimen was blood. The source is a man aged 18 to 29 with Graves' hyperthyroidism.

This clonotype has ten or more counts. The chain combines TRBV5-5 with TRBJ1-2, with D unclear. The CDR3 loop spans 15 amino acids. V gave up 3 bases and J gave up 3 bases, with 15 bases separating them. The germline V gene has CDR1 SGHKS and CDR2 YYEKEE (reference sequence). The DNA of the CDR3 is TGTGCCAGCAGCTGGAGGACCCAGCCCGACTATGGCTACACCTTC. It specifies CASSWRTQPDYGYTF.

The table lists this clonotype with a few counts. This chain joins TRBV20-1 and TRBJ1-2; TRBD1 might be the D (5 bases). CDR3 size: 16 residues. V was clipped by 6 bases and J by 8 bases, with 28 bases between them. Germline CDR1 is DFQATT and CDR2 is SNEGSKA (reference sequence). The CDR3 DNA sequence: TGCAGTGCCCGGACACCTCTGAGTTTTCTGCCTCAGGGCTACACCTTC. Amino acids: CSARTPLSFLPQGYTF.

This clonotype occurred many times. The genes are TRBV2 and TRBJ2-5; 14 bases match TRBD2. The CDR3 sequence is 14 residues long. Germline V CDR1 and CDR2: SNHLY, FYNNEI. The V segment lost 11 bases and the J segment 5 bases; nucleotides outside the gene matches: 7. In DNA form, the CDR3 reads TGTGCCGGGGGGACTAGCGGGAGTGGTGAGACCCAGTACTTC. Protein sequence: CAGGTSGSGETQYF. The full variable domain, with the rest looked up from reference TRBV2 and TRBJ2-5, is EPEVTQTPSHQVTQMGQEVILRCVPISNHLYFYWYRQILGQKVEFLVSFYNNEISEKSEIFDDQFSVERPDGSNFTLKIRSTKLEDSAMYFCAGGTSGSGETQYFGPGTRLLVL.

This clonotype was picked up a small number of times. The V gene is TRBV20-1, the J gene TRBJ2-1, with 10 bases fitting TRBD2. V shed 7 bases, J shed 5 bases, and the junction held 5 bases outside the gene matches. The CDR3 runs to 13 residues. CDR1 DFQATT and CDR2 SNEGSKA come from the germline V gene (reference sequence). In nucleotides, the CDR3 is TGCAGTGTCAGGACTAGCGGAAACAATGAGCAGTTCTTC. It specifies CSVRTSGNNEQFF.

This clonotype has a count of ten or more. This chain uses TRBV28 with TRBJ2-1, with D hard to call. The germline V gene encodes CDR1 MDHEN and CDR2 SYDVKM. The length of the CDR3 is 14 residues. The V gene lost 2 bases and the J gene lost 8 bases, with 13 bases spanning the gap. The CDR3 is CASSLDAPNDEQFF. The CDR3 nucleotides are TGTGCCAGCAGTTTAGACGCGCCTAACGATGAGCAGTTCTTC.

For this clonotype: Compared with germline, one end of the junction differs, possibly owing to a read error. CDR3 nucleotides: TGTGCCACCAGCAGAGATTTTGGGGGCACTGGAGCTTTCTTT. Translated, it gives CATSRDFGGTGAFF. This chain connects TRBV15 to TRBJ2-2; perhaps TRBD1 as D (6 bases). The better agreement between TRBJ1-1 and the DNA end casts doubt on the J call. This CDR3 spans 14 amino acids. CDR1 is LNHNV, CDR2 YYDKDF, per germline (reference sequence).

There are many counts of this clonotype. CDR3 sequence (DNA): TGTGCCAGCAGTTCGGGACAAGCGCGGGAGACCCAGTACTTC. Protein sequence: CASSSGQARETQYF. The chain combines TRBV12-3 or TRBV12-4 with TRBJ2-5; D perhaps matches TRBD1 (6 bases). The ends were cut back, 4 bases at V and 5 bases at J, with 14 bases in the middle. The length of the CDR3 is 14 residues.

This clonotype occurred a few times. This chain uses TRBV5-5 with TRBJ1-5; D is unresolved. Germline CDR1 and CDR2: SGHKS and YYEKEE (reference sequence). The V end lost 0 bases, the J end lost 7 bases, and 11 bases lay between the germline ends. The CDR3 runs 14 residues. The DNA for the CDR3 is TGTGCCAGCAGCTTGGAGGGCAGGTTGCAGCCCCAGCATTTT. Translation gives CASSLEGRLQPQHF.

In its sample, this clonotype was seen many times. The chain links TRBV20-1 to TRBJ2-7, with a tentative D call TRBD2 (6 bases). CDR1 DFQATT and CDR2 SNEGSKA come from the germline V gene (reference sequence). This CDR3 has 13 amino acids. Trimming cost V 0 bases and J 6 bases, with 12 bases left between them. The CDR3 DNA is TGCAGTGCTAGAGATCTGACTAGGGGCGAGCAGTACTTC. Amino acids: CSARDLTRGEQYF.

V usage is TRBV29-1 and J usage is TRBJ2-1; D not resolved. Germline CDR1 is SQVTM and CDR2 is ANQGSEA. The CDR3 has 13 residues. Trimming took off 0 bases at V and 5 bases at J, with 8 bases between the two ends. The CDR3 nucleotides are TGCAGCGTTGAAGAGTCCATAAACAATGAGCAGTTCTTC. Its translation: CSVEESINNEQFF.

The chain combines TRBV9 with TRBJ2-5; D is unresolved. This CDR3 has 13 amino acids. CDR1 is SGDLS and CDR2 is YYNGEE in the germline V gene. V lost 4 bases, J lost 4 bases, and 11 bases lay in between. CDR3 loop: CASSPTALETQYF. CDR3 coding DNA: TGTGCCAGCAGCCCTACAGCGCTAGAGACCCAGTACTTC.

The chain combines TRBV11-2 with TRBJ2-7; the D gene is possibly TRBD1 (6 bases). The V end was cut by 3 bases, the J end by 8 bases, with 14 bases between. In germline, CDR1 is SGHAT, CDR2 FQNNGV. The CDR3 sequence is 13 residues long. CDR3 residues: CASSFLQGDKQYF. In nucleotides, the CDR3 is TGTGCCAGCAGCTTCCTACAGGGAGACAAGCAGTACTTC.

This clonotype was recorded many times. This chain joins TRBV30 and TRBJ2-2; D is unclear. The CDR3 has 15 residues. Germline V gives CDR1 GTSNPN, CDR2 SVGIG (reference sequence). Trimming pared 5 bases from V and 2 bases from J, leaving 15 bases between. The CDR3 sequence is CAWQQPGINTGELFF. Written as DNA, the CDR3 is TGTGCCTGGCAGCAGCCTGGGATTAACACCGGGGAGCTGTTTTTT.

J is TRBJ1-5 and V is TRBV19; D remains unclear. Trimming pared 3 bases from V and 0 bases from J, leaving 15 bases between. The CDR3 is 17 residues long. Germline V gives CDR1 LNHDA, CDR2 SQIVND (reference sequence). CDR3 residues: CASSIPLAGDSNQPQHF. The CDR3 nucleotides read TGTGCCAGTAGTATCCCCCTGGCAGGAGATAGCAATCAGCCCCAGCATTTT.

This clonotype has just a few counts. The V call is TRBV3-1, the J call TRBJ2-1, with 8 bases that match TRBD2. Unmatched junction bases numbered 4, after V lost 3 bases and J lost 0 bases. The CDR3 covers 16 residues. Per the germline V gene, CDR1 is LGHDT and CDR2 is YNNKEL (reference sequence). Written as DNA, the CDR3 is TGTGCCAGCAGCCACAAGCGGGGGAGCTCCTACAATGAGCAGTTCTTC. It codes for CASSHKRGSSYNEQFF.

This clonotype came up a few times. The rearrangement uses TRBV28 and TRBJ2-2; D ambiguous. The ends were cut back, 3 bases at V and 6 bases at J, with 11 bases in the middle. The germline gives CDR1 MDHEN, CDR2 SYDVKM. The CDR3 totals 14 residues. The chain's CDR3 is CASSFGWVAGELFF. The CDR3 DNA follows: TGTGCCAGCAGTTTTGGCTGGGTTGCCGGGGAGCTGTTTTTT.

The chain links TRBV11-2 to TRBJ2-1; D call uncertain. Deletions cut 4 bases from V and 8 bases from J, with 6 bases between. This CDR3 spans 11 amino acids. The V gene's germline CDR1 is SGHAT and CDR2 FQNNGV. Written as DNA, the CDR3 is TGTGCCAGCAGCTCCTCCTATGAGCAGTTCTTC. It encodes CASSSSYEQFF. Complete variable domain (other parts from reference TRBV11-2 and TRBJ2-1): EAGVAQSPRYKIIEKRQSVAFWCNPISGHATLYWYQQILGQGPKLLIQFQNNGVVDDSQLPKDRFSAERLKGVDSTLKIQPAKLEDSAVYLCASSSSYEQFFGPGTRLTVL.

This chain joins TRBV20-1 and TRBJ2-4; 7 positions agree with TRBD2. The CDR3 is 16 residues long. The V gene end was trimmed by 1 base and the J gene end by 0 bases; junction bases not matched to a gene: 6. Germline V gene sequence: CDR1 DFQATT, CDR2 SNEGSKA (reference sequence). DNA of the CDR3: TGCAGTGCTAGAGGACTAGCAGCTTTAGCCAAAAACATTCAGTACTTC. Amino acids: CSARGLAALAKNIQYF.

As regards this clonotype: A read error is possible here, since a much larger clone lies one base away. This chain links TRBV2 with TRBJ1-2; D not resolved. The CDR3 consists of 15 residues. Trimming stripped 7 bases from V and 4 bases from J, with 19 bases between. Germline assignment: CDR1 SNHLY and CDR2 FYNNEI. As DNA, the CDR3 is TGTGCCAGCACCCTTGGAGCTGGACTAACCTATGGCTACACCTTC. Its translation is CASTLGAGLTYGYTF.

In this sample, this clonotype turned up many times. The V call is TRBV28, the J call TRBJ2-7, with 10 bases fitting TRBD1. V lost 2 bases and J lost 1; bases outside the gene matches: 2. CDR1 and CDR2 (germline): MDHEN, SYDVKM. The CDR3 is 15 amino acids. In DNA form, the CDR3 reads TGTGCCAGCAGTTTACCGGGACAGGGGTCCTACGAGCAGTACTTC. Translating it yields CASSLPGQGSYEQYF.

The J gene is TRBJ2-7, the V gene TRBV4-1; the D is unclear. V dropped 4 bases and J dropped 2 bases, with 21 bases sitting between them. Germline CDR1 is MGHRA and CDR2 is YSYEKL. The CDR3 extends over 17 amino acids. The CDR3 nucleotides are TGCGCCAGCAGCCTCCAGCCATCCGGCCTAGGAACCTACGAGCAGTACTTC. Amino acid sequence: CASSLQPSGLGTYEQYF.